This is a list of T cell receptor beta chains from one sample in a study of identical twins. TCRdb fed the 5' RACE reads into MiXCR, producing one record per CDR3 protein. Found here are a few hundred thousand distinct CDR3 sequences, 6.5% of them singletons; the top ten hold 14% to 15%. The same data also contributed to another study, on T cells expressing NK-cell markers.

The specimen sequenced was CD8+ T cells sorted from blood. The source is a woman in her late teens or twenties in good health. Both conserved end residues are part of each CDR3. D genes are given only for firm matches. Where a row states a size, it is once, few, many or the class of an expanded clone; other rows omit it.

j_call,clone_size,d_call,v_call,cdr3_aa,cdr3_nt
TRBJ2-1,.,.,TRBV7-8,CASIPAVGGGNEQFF,TGTGCCAGCATCCCAGCGGTGGGAGGGGGCAATGAGCAGTTCTTC
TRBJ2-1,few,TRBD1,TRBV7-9,CASSQFGSGQGGTEQFF,TGTGCCAGCAGCCAGTTCGGTTCGGGACAGGGGGGAACTGAGCAGTTCTTC
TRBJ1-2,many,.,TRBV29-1,CSVEGQTNYGYTF,TGCAGCGTTGAAGGGCAGACTAACTATGGCTACACCTTC
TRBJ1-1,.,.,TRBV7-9,CASSYPYGEGTEAFF,TGTGCCAGCAGTTACCCTTATGGGGAAGGCACTGAAGCTTTCTTT
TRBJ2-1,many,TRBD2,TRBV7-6,CASSGRLAGVGNEQFF,TGTGCCAGCAGCGGTCGACTAGCGGGAGTTGGAAATGAGCAGTTCTTC
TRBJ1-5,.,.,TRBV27,CASGVRGQPQHF,TGTGCCAGCGGGGTACGGGGACAGCCCCAGCATTTT
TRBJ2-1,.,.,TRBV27,CASSLLGDYNEQFF,TGTGCCAGCAGCCTCCTGGGGGACTACAATGAGCAGTTCTTC
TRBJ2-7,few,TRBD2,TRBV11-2,CASNKAGAPYEQYF,TGTGCCAGCAATAAAGCGGGAGCCCCCTACGAGCAGTACTTC
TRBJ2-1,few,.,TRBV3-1,CASTKEVAWGPGSEQFF,TGTGCCAGCACCAAGGAGGTCGCTTGGGGACCTGGTAGTGAGCAGTTCTTC
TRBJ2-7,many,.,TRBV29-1,CSVEVGGLYEQYF,TGCAGCGTTGAAGTCGGGGGCCTCTACGAGCAGTACTTC
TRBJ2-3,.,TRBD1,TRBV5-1,CASSWTGTGGSDTQYF,TGCGCCAGCAGCTGGACCGGGACAGGGGGTTCAGATACGCAGTATTTT
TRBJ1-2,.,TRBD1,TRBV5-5,CASSSDRGYGYTF,TGTGCCAGCAGCTCAGACAGGGGCTATGGCTACACCTTC
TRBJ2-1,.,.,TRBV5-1,CASSWGWGYNEQFF,TGCGCCAGCAGCTGGGGTTGGGGGTACAATGAGCAGTTCTTC
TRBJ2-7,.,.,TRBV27,CASGIGIYEQYF,TGTGCCAGCGGAATTGGGATCTACGAGCAGTACTTC
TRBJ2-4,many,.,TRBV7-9,CASSLFGGPKNIQYF,TGTGCCAGCAGCTTATTCGGGGGGCCCAAAAACATTCAGTACTTC
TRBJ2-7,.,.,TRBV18,CASSPSRSGNEQYF,TGTGCCAGCTCACCATCACGGTCGGGAAACGAGCAGTACTTC
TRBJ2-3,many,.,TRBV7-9,CASSLVGGAGTDTQYF,TGTGCCAGCAGCTTAGTAGGAGGAGCCGGCACAGATACGCAGTATTTT
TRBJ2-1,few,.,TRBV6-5,CASSYGGFSYNEQFF,TGTGCCAGCAGTTACGGCGGCTTCTCCTACAATGAGCAGTTCTTC
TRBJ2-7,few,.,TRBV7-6,CASSLAGGPHEQYF,TGTGCCAGCAGCTTAGCGGGGGGGCCCCACGAGCAGTACTTC
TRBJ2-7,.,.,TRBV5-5,CASSWVDEQYF,TGTGCCAGCAGCTGGGTGGACGAGCAGTACTTC
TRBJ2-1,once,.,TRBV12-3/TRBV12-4,CASSLRGGPNNEQFF,TGTGCCAGCAGTTTGAGGGGAGGCCCTAACAATGAGCAGTTCTTC
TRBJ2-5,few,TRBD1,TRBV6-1,CASSPLTDRQETQYF,TGTGCCAGCAGCCCCCTAACGGACAGGCAAGAGACCCAGTACTTC
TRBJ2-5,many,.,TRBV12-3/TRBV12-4,CASGRTEETQYF,TGTGCCAGCGGGAGGACAGAAGAGACCCAGTACTTC
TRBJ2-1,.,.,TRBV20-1,CSGAVGGDEQFF,TGCAGTGGTGCCGTCGGGGGCGATGAGCAGTTCTTC
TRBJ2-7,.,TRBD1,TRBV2,CASRRDRTSYEQYF,TGTGCCAGCCGTCGGGACAGGACCTCCTACGAGCAGTACTTC
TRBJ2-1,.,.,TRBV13,CASSLAGGNEQLF,TGTGCCAGCAGCCTCGCTGGAGGGAATGAGCAGCTCTTC
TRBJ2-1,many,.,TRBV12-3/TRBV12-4,CASSAGIPYNEQFF,TGTGCCAGCTCGGCGGGTATACCCTACAATGAGCAGTTCTTC
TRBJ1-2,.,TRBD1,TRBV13,CASSSLGGAMGYTF,TGTGCCAGCAGCTCATTAGGGGGCGCGATGGGTTACACCTTC
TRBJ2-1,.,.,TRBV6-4,CASSDEGYNEQFF,TGTGCCAGCAGTGACGAGGGCTACAATGAGCAGTTCTTC
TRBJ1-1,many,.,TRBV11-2,CASRLTGTEAFF,TGTGCCAGCAGGCTAACTGGAACTGAAGCTTTCTTT
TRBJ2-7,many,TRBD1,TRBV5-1,CASSLQGKQYF,TGCGCCAGCAGCTTACAGGGGAAGCAGTACTTC
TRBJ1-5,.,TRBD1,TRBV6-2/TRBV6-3,CASSPGQGAAPQHF,TGTGCCAGCAGTCCTGGACAGGGGGCTGCGCCCCAGCATTTT
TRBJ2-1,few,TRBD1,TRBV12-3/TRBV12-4,CASSFEGAGHNEQFF,TGTGCCAGCAGTTTCGAGGGGGCGGGCCACAATGAGCAGTTCTTC
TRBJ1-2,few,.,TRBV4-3,CASSQQSGGYTF,TGCGCCAGCAGCCAGCAATCGGGGGGGTACACCTTC
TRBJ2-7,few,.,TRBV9,CASSARGAGDEQYF,TGTGCCAGCAGCGCCCGAGGGGCAGGGGACGAGCAGTACTTC
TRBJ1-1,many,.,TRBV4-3,CASSQDRGGWTEAFF,TGCGCCAGCAGCCAAGATCGGGGAGGATGGACTGAAGCTTTCTTT
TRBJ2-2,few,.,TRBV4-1,CASSPTVTGELFF,TGCGCCAGCAGCCCGACAGTAACCGGGGAGCTGTTTTTT
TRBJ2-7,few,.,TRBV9,CASSTHLRDEQYF,TGTGCCAGCAGCACTCACCTACGAGACGAGCAGTACTTC
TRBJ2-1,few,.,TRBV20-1,CSARWSRTQYNEQFF,TGCAGTGCTAGGTGGTCCAGGACACAATACAATGAGCAGTTCTTC
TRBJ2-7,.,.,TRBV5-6,CASSFLDSSYEQYF,TGTGCCAGCAGCTTTCTCGACAGCTCCTACGAGCAGTACTTC
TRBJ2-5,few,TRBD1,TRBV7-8,CASSFPQTGGEKETQYF,TGTGCCAGCAGCTTCCCCCAGACAGGGGGCGAAAAAGAGACCCAGTACTTC
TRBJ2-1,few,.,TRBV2,CASRDRDSYNEQFF,TGTGCCAGCAGAGATAGAGACAGCTACAATGAGCAGTTCTTC
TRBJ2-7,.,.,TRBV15,CATSRGGSRLSSYGQYF,TGTGCCACCAGCAGAGGCGGGTCCCGTTTGAGCTCCTACGGGCAGTACTTC
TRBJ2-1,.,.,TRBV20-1,CSASFTGRGEQFF,TGCAGTGCTAGCTTTACAGGGCGAGGTGAGCAGTTCTTC
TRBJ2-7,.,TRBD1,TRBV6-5,CASSYGVQGRVSYEQYF,TGTGCCAGCAGTTACGGCGTACAGGGGAGAGTCTCCTACGAGCAGTACTTC
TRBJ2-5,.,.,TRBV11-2,CASSLPYHRQGSQETQYF,TGTGCCAGCAGCTTACCTTATCATCGCCAGGGGTCCCAAGAGACCCAGTACTTC
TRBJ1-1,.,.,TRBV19,CATSQVEYTEAFF,TGTGCCACCTCACAGGTAGAATACACTGAAGCTTTCTTT
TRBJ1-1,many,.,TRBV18,CASSPLVFNTEAFF,TGTGCCAGCTCACCACTCGTGTTCAACACTGAAGCTTTCTTT
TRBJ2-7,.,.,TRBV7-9,CASSDGNREQYF,TGTGCCAGCAGCGACGGGAACCGCGAGCAGTACTTC
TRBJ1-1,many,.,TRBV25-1,CASSEFGREAFF,TGTGCCAGCAGTGAATTTGGCAGAGAAGCTTTCTTT
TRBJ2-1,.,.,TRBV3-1,CASSPRDWSNEQFF,TGTGCCAGCAGCCCCCGGGACTGGTCCAATGAGCAGTTCTTC
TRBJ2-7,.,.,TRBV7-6,CASSLRAGEGVEQYF,TGTGCCAGCAGCTTAAGGGCAGGGGAAGGGGTCGAGCAGTACTTC
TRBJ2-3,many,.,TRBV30,CAWSLGGPDTQYF,TGTGCCTGGAGTCTAGGGGGGCCAGATACGCAGTATTTT
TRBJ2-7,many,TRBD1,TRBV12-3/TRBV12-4,CASRGQNYEQYF,TGTGCCAGCAGGGGACAGAACTACGAGCAGTACTTC